This entry concerns a single TCR beta chain. The data originate from a study of blood T cell repertoires in COVID-19. At the level of the study: COVID-19 samples from acute and convalescent phases originated in the United States, Italy and Spain. T cells, B-cell-depleted T cells, or PBMCs supplied cDNA or gDNA.

Under the authors' procedure: Reference gene primer amplification gave nucleated cell count estimates. Here immunoSEQ multiplex PCR was the method, and the copy in TCRdb shows in-frame clones only, minus some. That table is the source of V, J and clone size, and D and trimming were worked out from the DNA. Seen here are hundreds of thousands of clones, around 87% observed once, and the top ten hold about 2.2%. V lost 4 bases, J lost 5 bases, and 11 bases lay in between. Germline V gene data show CDR1 as MGHDK and CDR2 as SYGVNS. The CDR3 runs 14 residues. The specimen was peripheral blood. The receptor was isolated from a woman between 25 and 40 years old who had recovered from COVID-19. This chain connects TRBV25-1 to TRBJ1-4, with a tentative D call TRBD1 (6 bases). CDR3: CASSVRGGNEKLFF. In nucleotides, the CDR3 is TGTGCCAGCAGTGTCAGGGGCGGAAATGAAAAACTGTTTTTT. Filled out from reference TRBV25-1 and TRBJ1-4, the complete variable domain reads EADIYQTPRYLVIGTGKKITLECSQTMGHDKMYWYQQDPGMELHLIHYSYGVNSTEKGDLSSESTVSRIRTEHFPLTLESARPSHTSQYLCASSVRGGNEKLFFGSGTQLSVL.